What follows describes a single T cell receptor (beta chain). Its antigen remains unidentified. This record comes from a study of beta chain features in type 1 diabetes. Whole-study context: Patient and healthy donor groups were alike in age, gender and cell yields.

Expressed TCRB transcripts were sequenced because the isolated RNA had all been reverse transcribed beforehand. Libraries were prepared by immunoSEQ multiplex PCR; TCRdb keeps only in-frame clonotypes and omits some of them. This sample carries more than 95,000 clones, 17% of them seen once, and the ten largest clones take around 2.5%. The V gene end was trimmed by 1 base and the J gene end by 6 bases; junction bases not matched to a gene: 3. The CDR3 extends over 13 amino acids. CDR1 and CDR2 (germline): SGHTA, FQGNSA. Regarding the study as a whole: Patients with Type 1 diabetes showed moderately but significantly shorter TCRB CDR3s in all four CD4+ subsets. The study found that naive, central memory and Treg TCRB repertoires appeared more similar in patients than in healthy donors. PCR might show a preference for shorter templates, equally across patients and controls.

V is TRBV7-2 and J is TRBJ2-7; 7 positions match TRBD1. The specimen sequenced was central memory CD4+ T cells from blood. The sequence derives from a man aged 18 to 30 with type 1 diabetes. In DNA form, the CDR3 reads TGTGCCAGCAGCTTAGGATACAGGGGCGAGCAGTACTTC. This gives the protein CASSLGYRGEQYF.